Following are 27 T cell receptor beta chains from one sample sequenced in a study of T cell changes during pregnancy in multiple sclerosis. The assay was immunoSEQ multiplex PCR, and TCRdb's table has in-frame clones only and misses some. Among tens of thousands of clones, around 89% were seen once, and the ten largest hold approximately 0.5%. This specimen was CD4+ T cells from peripheral blood mononuclear cells, taken in the second trimester of pregnancy. The origin of the receptors is a female donor with multiple sclerosis, enrolled in a pregnancy study.

The rearrangement joins TRBV5-1 to TRBJ2-7, with 7 nucleotides matching TRBD2. The germline V gene has CDR1 SGHRS and CDR2 YFSETQ. This CDR3 is 13 amino acids long. The junction had 3 bases not matched to a gene; V was cut back by 0 bases and J by 6 bases. For the CDR3, the DNA is TGCGCCAGCAGCTTGGGCGGGAGTAGCGAGCAGTACTTC. Its protein product is CASSLGGSSEQYF.

The sample holds a few counts of this clone. The V gene is TRBV28, the J gene TRBJ1-2; TRBD1 aligns across 9 bases. Germline CDR1 is MDHEN and CDR2 is SYDVKM. The CDR3 extends over 15 amino acids. The trim removed 6 bases at V and 6 bases at J, leaving 11 bases unmatched. In DNA form, the CDR3 reads TGTGCCAGCAGCCAAATAAGGCGACAGGGGGATGGCTACACCTTC. It is translated as CASSQIRRQGDGYTF.

The CDR3 region is CASSSIAGVETQYF. For the CDR3, the DNA is TGTGCCAGCAGCTCTATAGCGGGAGTAGAGACCCAGTACTTC. This chain links TRBV7-2 with TRBJ2-5; 9 bases match TRBD2. The CDR3 runs 14 residues. The V segment lost 4 bases and the J segment 4 bases; nucleotides outside the gene matches: 4. Germline V gene sequence: CDR1 SGHTA, CDR2 FQGNSA.

This clone showed up just a few times. The J gene is TRBJ1-2, the V gene TRBV27; 8 bases are a match to TRBD1. This CDR3 has 13 amino acids. Germline V gives CDR1 MNHEY, CDR2 SMNVEV (reference sequence). Trimming took 5 bases from V and 8 from J; bases not matched to a gene: 7. The CDR3, as DNA: TGTGCCAGCAGTGAAAGACAGGGGCAAGGCTACACCTTC. This translates into CASSERQGQGYTF.

This clone was seen a handful of times. CDR3 protein: CASSLVGRDYGYTF. The CDR3, as DNA: TGTGCCAGCAGCTTAGTCGGGCGGGACTATGGCTACACCTTC. The V gene is TRBV7-9, the J gene TRBJ1-2; the D is unclear. Germline V gene data show CDR1 as SEHNR and CDR2 as FQNEAQ (reference sequence). Trimming removed 1 base at V and 3 bases at J, with 9 bases between. This CDR3 is 14 amino acids long.

This sequence joins TRBV2 and TRBJ2-7; no reliable D call. This CDR3 contains 13 residues. The germline CDR1 and CDR2 sequences are SNHLY and FYNNEI. V gave up 2 bases and J gave up 2 bases, with 7 bases separating them. For the CDR3, the DNA is TGTGCCAGCAGTGAACTTAACACCTACGAGCAGTACTTC. Translated: CASSELNTYEQYF.

This chain connects TRBV19 to TRBJ2-1, with 13 positions matching TRBD2. Germline values: CDR1 LNHDA, CDR2 SQIVND (reference sequence). Trimming took 6 bases from V and 4 from J; bases not matched to a gene: 3. The CDR3 has 15 amino acids. This chain's CDR3 is CASRPGLAGYNEQFF. CDR3 in DNA: TGTGCCAGTAGACCGGGACTAGCGGGGTACAATGAGCAGTTCTTC.

The chain employs TRBV28 and TRBJ2-7; 7 nucleotides align to TRBD1. Per the germline V gene, CDR1 is MDHEN and CDR2 is SYDVKM. V trimming: 6 bases; J trimming: 0 bases; junction bases outside the gene matches: 5. The CDR3 spans 14 residues. CDR3 bases: TGTGCCAGCAGGGAGACAGGGCGCTCCTACGAGCAGTACTTC. Amino acids: CASRETGRSYEQYF.

This clone was seen more than once but under ten times. The V gene is TRBV6-1, the J gene TRBJ1-4; perhaps TRBD1 as D (5 bases). The germline V gene encodes CDR1 MNHNS and CDR2 SASEGT. The CDR3 totals 13 residues. Trimming shortened V by 1 base and J by 9 bases, and 9 bases separated the two germline ends. The CDR3 coding sequence is TGTGCCAGCAGTGAAGGCGGGGACCAAAAACTGTTTTTT. Encoded protein: CASSEGGDQKLFF.

V gene TRBV9 combines with J gene TRBJ2-4, with D maybe TRBD2 (5 bases). CDR1 and CDR2 from the germline V gene are SGDLS and YYNGEE. Trimming pared 0 bases from V and 3 bases from J, leaving 16 bases between. CDR3 length: 17 residues. CDR3 sequence (DNA): TGTGCCAGCAGCGTAGAAGCGGTACGAGGGAGCAAAAACATTCAGTACTTC. Protein product: CASSVEAVRGSKNIQYF. Variable domain in full (rest from reference TRBV9 and TRBJ2-4): DSGVTQTPKHLITATGQRVTLRCSPRSGDLSVYWYQQSLDQGLQFLIQYYNGEERAKGNILERFSAQQFPDLHSELNLSSLELGDSALYFCASSVEAVRGSKNIQYFGAGTRLSVL.

Points on this clone: This may be a read error, as it is one base from a much larger clone. J is TRBJ2-7 and V is TRBV6-1; TRBD2 matches at 8 bases. CDR3 size: 14 residues. The V gene's germline CDR1 is MNHNS and CDR2 SASEGT. CDR3 bases: TGTGCCAGCAGTGCAAGCGGGGGAAGCTACAAGCAGTACTTC. The encoded protein is CASSASGGSYKQYF.

This chain connects TRBV2 to TRBJ2-7; 8 positions match TRBD1. V lost 4 bases to trimming and J lost 3 bases; unmatched junction nucleotides: 5. The CDR3 length is 14 residues. Germline V CDR1 and CDR2: SNHLY, FYNNEI. CDR3 bases: TGTGCCAGCAGTGGATACAGGGGGAACTACGAGCAGTACTTC. Amino acids: CASSGYRGNYEQYF. Supplemented by reference TRBV2 and TRBJ2-7, the full variable domain reads EPEVTQTPSHQVTQMGQEVILRCVPISNHLYFYWYRQILGQKVEFLVSFYNNEISEKSEIFDDQFSVERPDGSNFTLKIRSTKLEDSAMYFCASSGYRGNYEQYFGPGTRLTVT.

CDR3 residues: CASSWTSGGGRETQYF. The CDR3 DNA sequence: TGTGCCAGCAGCTGGACTAGCGGAGGGGGTAGGGAGACCCAGTACTTC. V usage is TRBV7-2 and J usage is TRBJ2-5; 10 positions agree with TRBD2. The CDR3 covers 16 residues. Germline trimming cut 4 bases from V and 5 bases from J; bases unmatched to any gene: 10. Looked up from germline, CDR1 is SGHTA and CDR2 is FQGNSA.

This clone was picked up one time. The chain employs TRBV7-3 and TRBJ2-1, with 13 bases matching TRBD2. The germline CDR1 and CDR2 sequences are SGHTA and FQGTGA. J was trimmed by 9 bases and V by 5 bases; bases with no gene match: 7. This CDR3 comprises 15 residues. Written as DNA, the CDR3 is TGTGCCAGCAGCGTCGGACTAGCGGGAGTAGCTGAGCAGTTCTTC. It yields the protein CASSVGLAGVAEQFF. Filled out from reference TRBV7-3 and TRBJ2-1, the complete variable domain reads GAGVSQTPSNKVTEKGKYVELRCDPISGHTALYWYRQSLGQGPEFLIYFQGTGAADDSGLPNDRFFAVRPEGSVSTLKIQRTERGDSAVYLCASSVGLAGVAEQFFGPGTRLTVL.

CDR3 sequence (DNA): TGTGCCTGGGGGACTAGGTTTTCTGGGGCCAACGTCCTGACTTTC. Translating it yields CAWGTRFSGANVLTF. This chain joins TRBV30 and TRBJ2-6, with 8 bases identical to TRBD2. Germline CDR1 reads GTSNPN; CDR2 reads SVGIG (reference sequence). V lost 5 bases, J lost 1 base, and 4 bases stayed unmatched. The CDR3 has 15 residues.

The chain joins TRBV7-9 to TRBJ2-7; D might be TRBD2 (6 bases). The germline V gene has CDR1 SEHNR and CDR2 FQNEAQ (reference sequence). Trimming cost V 6 bases and J 9 bases, with 21 bases left between them. The CDR3 runs to 14 residues. The CDR3 DNA is TGTGCCAGCAGTCCCCGGGACTGGGCTTCCATGCAGTACTTC. This translates into CASSPRDWASMQYF.

V is TRBV27 and J is TRBJ2-1; 7 bases fit TRBD2. The germline V gene encodes CDR1 MNHEY and CDR2 SMNVEV (reference sequence). CDR3 size: 13 residues. V shed 4 bases, J shed 7 bases, and the junction held 4 bases outside the gene matches. CDR3 amino acids: CASSSRGRNEQFF. CDR3 nucleotides: TGTGCCAGCAGTTCCCGCGGGAGAAATGAGCAGTTCTTC.

The chain joins TRBV18 to TRBJ1-5; 9 bases are a match to TRBD1. With V trimmed by 8 bases and J by 7 bases, 9 bases remained unmatched. Per the germline V gene, CDR1 is KGHSH and CDR2 is LQKENI. This CDR3 has 14 amino acids. For the CDR3, the DNA is TGTGCCAGCCACCGACAGGGGGGTCGCCAGCCCCAGCATTTT. Translated: CASHRQGGRQPQHF.

V and J are TRBV28 and TRBJ1-1; 9 nucleotides align to TRBD1. The germline V gene has CDR1 MDHEN and CDR2 SYDVKM. The CDR3 contains 16 residues. Trimming took 5 bases from V and 7 from J; bases not matched to a gene: 14. CDR3 bases: TGTGCCAGCAGTCAGTCAACAGGGGGCGCGGGCTTTGAAGCTTTCTTT. Protein product: CASSQSTGGAGFEAFF. Full variable domain (remainder filled in from reference TRBV28 and TRBJ1-1): DVKVTQSSRYLVKRTGEKVFLECVQDMDHENMFWYRQDPGLGLRLIYFSYDVKMKEKGDIPEGYSVSREKKERFSLILESASTNQTSMYLCASSQSTGGAGFEAFFGQGTRLTVV.

The chain employs TRBV5-6 and TRBJ1-1; weak D call: TRBD1 (6 bases). From germline, CDR1 is SGHDT and CDR2 YYEEEE. This CDR3 contains 14 residues. V was trimmed by 2 bases and J by 1 base, leaving 9 bases between them. CDR3 protein: CASSLPRGNTEAFF. The CDR3 nucleotides are TGTGCCAGCAGCTTACCCAGGGGGAACACTGAAGCTTTCTTT. The whole variable domain, remainder taken from reference TRBV5-6 and TRBJ1-1, is DAGVTQSPTHLIKTRGQQVTLRCSPKSGHDTVSWYQQALGQGPQFIFQYYEEEERQRGNFPDRFSGHQFPNYSSELNVNALLLGDSALYLCASSLPRGNTEAFFGQGTRLTVV.

The V call is TRBV4-2, the J call TRBJ1-3; D gene uncertain. CDR1 LGHNA and CDR2 YNFKEQ come from the germline V gene. Trimming shortened V by 0 bases and J by 4 bases, and 13 bases separated the two germline ends. The CDR3 runs 16 residues. The CDR3 DNA follows: TGTGCCAGCAGCCAAGATAGTTCAAGAGGGGGAAACACCATATATTTT. Protein: CASSQDSSRGGNTIYF.

The chain combines TRBV28 with TRBJ1-2; D may be TRBD1 (6 bases). Germline values: CDR1 MDHEN, CDR2 SYDVKM. This CDR3 has 13 residues. V was clipped by 5 bases and J by 7 bases, with 14 bases between them. Here the CDR3 reads CASSPDRIRGYTF. CDR3 sequence (DNA): TGTGCCAGCAGTCCCGACAGGATTCGTGGCTACACCTTC.

The J gene is TRBJ2-1, the V gene TRBV19; TRBD2 aligns across 7 bases. From germline, CDR1 is LNHDA and CDR2 SQIVND (reference sequence). The CDR3 runs to 13 residues. The V gene end was trimmed by 4 bases and the J gene end by 9 bases; junction bases not matched to a gene: 6. The CDR3: CASSTSIAGEQFF. CDR3 coding DNA: TGTGCCAGTAGTACCTCCATAGCGGGTGAGCAGTTCTTC.

CDR3 sequence (DNA): TGTGCCAGCAGTTCATCAGTAGCCGGCACTGAAGCTTTCTTT. Translating gives CASSSSVAGTEAFF. This sequence joins TRBV6-6 and TRBJ1-1; unclear D gene. The CDR3 loop spans 14 amino acids. CDR1 MNHNY and CDR2 SVGAGI come from the germline V gene (reference sequence). The V gene lost 4 bases and the J gene lost 4 bases, with 13 bases spanning the gap.

The chain links TRBV6-5 to TRBJ1-2; the D gene is possibly TRBD1 (5 bases). Germline V CDR1 and CDR2: MNHEY, SVGAGI. The germline V and J ends were trimmed by 2 bases and 4 bases, with 8 bases remaining between them. The CDR3 is 13 residues long. This chain's CDR3 is CASSYSGGYGYTF. DNA for the CDR3: TGTGCCAGCAGTTACAGCGGGGGCTATGGCTACACCTTC.

This rearrangement joins TRBV5-8 to TRBJ1-1; 9 nucleotides agree with TRBD1. The CDR3 consists of 12 residues. The ends lost 5 bases at V and 4 bases at J; junction bases unmatched: 0. Germline V gene sequence: CDR1 SGHTS, CDR2 YDEGEE. Here the CDR3 reads CASRGQGTEAFF. CDR3 bases: TGTGCCAGCAGGGGACAGGGCACTGAAGCTTTCTTT.

This chain uses TRBV29-1 with TRBJ2-3; no reliable D call. Trimming took 3 bases from V and 0 from J, leaving 10 bases between them. Per germline, CDR1 SQVTM and CDR2 ANQGSEA. This CDR3 has 14 residues. The CDR3: CSVEGVTSTDTQYF. The CDR3 DNA reads as TGCAGCGTTGAGGGCGTAACTAGCACAGATACGCAGTATTTT.